This T cell receptor beta chain was identified in a study of control samples from healthy donors and cancer patients. Assay used: immunoSEQ multiplex PCR; TCRdb lists only in-frame clones, some missing. Here the sample spans nearly 35,000 clones, approximately 93% being singletons. There are 15 residues in the CDR3. Per germline, CDR1 SGHAT and CDR2 FQNNGV. The V segment lost 4 bases and the J segment 9 bases; nucleotides outside the gene matches: 10. The rearrangement links TRBV11-2 to TRBJ2-1; 9 bases match TRBD1. This receptor was taken from a man aged 40-49 years with colorectal cancer. The sequenced sample was PBMCs. CDR3 amino acids: CASSSGQGGLSEQFF. CDR3 sequence (DNA): TGTGCCAGCAGCTCGGGACAGGGTGGATTAAGTGAGCAGTTCTTC.